Listed here is a single T cell receptor (beta chain). The CDR3 consists of 13 residues. With 7 bases removed from V and 4 bases from J, the gap between germline ends came to 13 bases. MiXCR was run by TCRdb on the reads, yielding one entry per CDR3 protein. Of approximately 90,000 distinct CDR3 sequences in the sample, 30% to 35% were seen once. The sample originates from a study of type 1 regulatory T cells. This TCR was recovered from a human donor in good health. The J gene is TRBJ1-2, the V gene TRBV12-3 or TRBV12-4; no clear D. The sample taken for sequencing was CD4+ T cells, either the whole sample or a sorted fraction (not recorded which). CDR3 region: CASKQATSYGYTF. In DNA, the CDR3 is TGTGCCAGCAAGCAGGCCACCTCCTATGGCTACACCTTC.